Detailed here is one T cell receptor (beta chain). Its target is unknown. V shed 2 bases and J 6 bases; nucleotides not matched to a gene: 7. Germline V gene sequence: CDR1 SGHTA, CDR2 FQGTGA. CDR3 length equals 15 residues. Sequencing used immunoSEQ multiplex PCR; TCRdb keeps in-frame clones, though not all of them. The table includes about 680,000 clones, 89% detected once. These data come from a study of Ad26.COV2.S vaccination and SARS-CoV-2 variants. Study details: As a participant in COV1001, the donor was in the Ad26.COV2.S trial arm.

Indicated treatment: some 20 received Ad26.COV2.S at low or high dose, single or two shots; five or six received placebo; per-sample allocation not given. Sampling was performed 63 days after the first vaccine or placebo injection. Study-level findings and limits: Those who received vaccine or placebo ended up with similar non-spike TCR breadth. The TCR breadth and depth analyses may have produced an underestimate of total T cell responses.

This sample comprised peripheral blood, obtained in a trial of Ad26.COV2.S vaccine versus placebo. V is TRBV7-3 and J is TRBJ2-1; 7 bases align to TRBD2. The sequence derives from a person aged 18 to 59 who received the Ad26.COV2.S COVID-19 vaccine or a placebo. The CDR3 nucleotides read TGTGCCAGCAGCTTATCACAAACTAGCGTCAATGAGCAGTTCTTC. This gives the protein CASSLSQTSVNEQFF. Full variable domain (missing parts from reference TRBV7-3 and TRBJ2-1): GAGVSQTPSNKVTEKGKYVELRCDPISGHTALYWYRQSLGQGPEFLIYFQGTGAADDSGLPNDRFFAVRPEGSVSTLKIQRTERGDSAVYLCASSLSQTSVNEQFFGPGTRLTVL.